This T cell receptor (beta chain) originates from a study of blood T cell repertoires in COVID-19. As for the study in general: Specimens from acute and convalescent COVID-19 originated in the United States, Italy and Spain. The analysed material was cDNA or gDNA that came from T cells, B-cell-depleted T cells, or PBMCs.

Trimming took 3 bases from V and 5 from J, leaving 22 bases between them. CDR3 length: 17 residues. The germline V gene encodes CDR1 MDHEN and CDR2 SYDVKM. In the source study's methods: Reference gene primers were amplified, and this amplification served to estimate nucleated cell counts. The table came from immunoSEQ multiplex PCR; TCRdb's copy has only in-frame clones and leaves some out. That table furnishes V, J and clone size, whereas the DNA furnished D and trimming. The table lists roughly 100,000 clones, roughly 85% of them singletons. The clonotype comes from a man aged 50-59 years with acute or convalescent COVID-19. This chain links TRBV28 with TRBJ2-5, with D possibly matching TRBD2 (6 bases). Specimen: peripheral blood. CDR3 sequence (DNA): TGTGCCAGCAGTTTCAACACGCGGGGCCGGATAGGGGAGACCCAGTACTTC. This codes for CASSFNTRGRIGETQYF.